Following are 27 T cell receptor beta chains from one sample sequenced in a study of blood T cell repertoires in COVID-19. The protocol was immunoSEQ multiplex PCR, while the TCRdb copy is restricted to in-frame clones and leaves out a portion. The table lists 200,000 to 250,000 clones, roughly 90% of them singletons. The source material was PBMCs or T cells enriched from blood (not recorded which). These receptors originate from a man in his late teens or twenties with acute COVID-19.

V gene TRBV19 combines with J gene TRBJ1-2, with 7 bases aligning to TRBD1. The CDR3 is 15 amino acids. V shed 8 bases and J 0 bases; nucleotides not matched to a gene: 9. Germline CDR1 reads LNHDA; CDR2 reads SQIVND (reference sequence). Here the CDR3 reads CASRDRDRANYGYTF. The CDR3 coding sequence is TGTGCCAGTCGGGACCGGGACAGAGCTAACTATGGCTACACCTTC.

This chain connects TRBV27 to TRBJ1-1; D call uncertain. Germline lookup yields CDR1 MNHEY and CDR2 SMNVEV (reference sequence). The CDR3 totals 13 residues. Trimming shortened V by 0 bases and J by 3 bases, and 5 bases separated the two germline ends. In nucleotides, the CDR3 is TGTGCCAGCAGTTTATCATTAGACACTGAAGCTTTCTTT. This encodes CASSLSLDTEAFF.

This rearrangement joins TRBV6-5 to TRBJ2-1; possible D gene TRBD2, 5 bases. V dropped 7 bases and J dropped 0 bases, with 10 bases sitting between them. Germline CDR1 MNHEY, CDR2 SVGAGI. This CDR3 contains 14 residues. CDR3 sequence reads: CASTRGGSYNEQFF. In nucleotides, the CDR3 is TGTGCCAGCACACGGGGTGGCTCCTACAATGAGCAGTTCTTC.

J is TRBJ2-7 and V is TRBV25-1; 10 bases line up with TRBD2. Germline V lookup: CDR1 MGHDK, CDR2 SYGVNS. The V gene end was trimmed by 5 bases and the J gene end by 1 base; junction bases not matched to a gene: 2. The CDR3 is 14 amino acids. The DNA for the CDR3 is TGTGCCAGCAGTTTAGCGGGAGGATCCTACGAGCAGTACTTC. Amino acid sequence: CASSLAGGSYEQYF.

This chain links TRBV14 with TRBJ1-1; 7 bases are a match to TRBD1. The junction had 7 bases not matched to a gene; V was cut back by 4 bases and J by 8 bases. CDR1 and CDR2 (germline): SGHDN, FVKESK. This CDR3 is built from 13 residues. The CDR3 bases are TGTGCCAGCAGCCTGACAGGGTACTTCGAAGCTTTCTTT. Translated: CASSLTGYFEAFF.

The chain combines TRBV9 with TRBJ1-4; no firm D call. V was clipped by 0 bases and J by 11 bases, with 14 bases between them. This CDR3 spans 14 amino acids. Germline CDR1 is SGDLS and CDR2 is YYNGEE. CDR3 in amino acids: CASSVGREAGKLFF. The CDR3 region has the DNA TGTGCCAGCAGCGTAGGGAGGGAGGCTGGGAAACTGTTTTTT.

V is TRBV12-1 and J is TRBJ1-2; the table's TRBD1 call for D was not verified on the DNA. TRBV12-1 is a documented pseudogene. The CDR3 length is 18 residues. Written as DNA, the CDR3 is TGTGCCAGCCTAAATAGGATTGGTGGACAGCCACGGTATTATGGCTACACCTTC. Translated: CASLNRIGGQPRYYGYTF.

The CDR3 nucleotides are TGTGCCAGTAGTATGGGGAGGGAGCAGCCCCAGCATTTT. Its protein product is CASSMGREQPQHF. The rearrangement links TRBV19 to TRBJ1-5; no clear D gene. The CDR3 is 13 residues long. With 3 bases removed from V and 7 bases from J, the gap between germline ends came to 10 bases. CDR1 is LNHDA, CDR2 SQIVND, per germline (reference sequence).

The chain carries TRBV12-5 and TRBJ2-3; no clear D. In germline, CDR1 is LGHNT, CDR2 FRNRAP. The V and J ends lost 11 bases and 1 base respectively, with 10 bases between them. This CDR3 has 12 amino acids. The CDR3 protein is CADSGGTDTQYF. CDR3 coding DNA: TGTGCTGACTCTGGCGGCACAGATACGCAGTATTTT.

The chain uses TRBV7-2 and TRBJ2-2, with no clear D. The length of the CDR3 is 14 residues. V lost 1 base to trimming and J lost 1 base, with 4 bases between them. The V gene's germline CDR1 is SGHTA and CDR2 FQGNSA. CDR3 bases: TGTGCCAGCAGCTTAGAACAGAACACCGGGGAGCTGTTTTTT. The encoded protein is CASSLEQNTGELFF.

The V gene is TRBV9, the J gene TRBJ2-7; weak D call: TRBD1 (6 bases). CDR3 size: 13 residues. Germline CDR1 is SGDLS and CDR2 is YYNGEE. The V end was cut by 4 bases, the J end by 5 bases, with 13 bases between. CDR3 sequence reads: CASSPGVVNEQYF. CDR3 nucleotides: TGTGCCAGCAGCCCAGGGGTTGTAAACGAGCAGTACTTC.

The chain couples TRBV27 to TRBJ1-2; D not certain. The CDR3 is 13 residues long. Trimming removed 3 bases at V and 0 bases at J, with 5 bases between. The germline gives CDR1 MNHEY, CDR2 SMNVEV (reference sequence). The CDR3 DNA sequence: TGTGCCAGCAGTTTCGGTACTAACTATGGCTACACCTTC. Translating gives CASSFGTNYGYTF.

The V call is TRBV30, the J call TRBJ1-5; maybe TRBD1 (5 bases). Per germline, CDR1 GTSNPN and CDR2 SVGIG (reference sequence). The CDR3 runs 18 residues. With 3 bases removed from V and 0 bases from J, the gap between germline ends came to 21 bases. In DNA form, the CDR3 reads TGTGCCTGGAGCTCTTCAGGGCAGGGCTTTTATAGCAATCAGCCCCAGCATTTT. Translating it yields CAWSSSGQGFYSNQPQHF.

This chain uses TRBV9 with TRBJ2-3, with D tentatively TRBD1 (6 bases). This CDR3 has 15 amino acids. Germline CDR1 and CDR2: SGDLS and YYNGEE. Trimming shortened V by 4 bases and J by 4 bases, and 16 bases separated the two germline ends. The CDR3 DNA reads as TGTGCCAGCAGCCTCAGGGGTCTTGGGCCAGATACGCAGTATTTT. It encodes CASSLRGLGPDTQYF.

The chain combines TRBV28 with TRBJ2-2, with D possibly TRBD1 on 5 matching bases. Germline V gives CDR1 MDHEN, CDR2 SYDVKM. The CDR3 runs 15 residues. V lost 7 bases to trimming and J lost 7 bases, with 19 bases between them. The CDR3 is CASNGVGLADGELFF. As DNA, the CDR3 is TGTGCCAGCAACGGCGTGGGGCTCGCGGACGGGGAGCTGTTTTTT. Looking up the rest from reference TRBV28 and TRBJ2-2 gives the full variable domain: DVKVTQSSRYLVKRTGEKVFLECVQDMDHENMFWYRQDPGLGLRLIYFSYDVKMKEKGDIPEGYSVSREKKERFSLILESASTNQTSMYLCASNGVGLADGELFFGEGSRLTVL.

The chain joins TRBV7-6 to TRBJ2-5, with TRBD1 matching over 7 bases. With V trimmed by 4 bases and J by 5 bases, 4 bases remained unmatched. CDR3 length: 13 amino acids. Germline assignment: CDR1 SGHVS and CDR2 FNYEAQ. The CDR3 reads CASSSTGVETQYF. The CDR3 bases are TGTGCCAGCAGCTCCACAGGGGTCGAGACCCAGTACTTC.

This clone was detected only once. CDR3 coding DNA: TGTGCCAGCAGTTACCCGGGGACTCACAAGGCCAAAAACATTCAGTACTTC. Its translation is CASSYPGTHKAKNIQYF. This sequence joins TRBV28 and TRBJ2-4; a weak D match, TRBD2 (6 bases). Germline V gives CDR1 MDHEN, CDR2 SYDVKM. This CDR3 has 17 amino acids. V lost 4 bases, J lost 1 base, and 17 bases lay in between.

The genes are TRBV15 and TRBJ2-7; no clear D. Germline loops: CDR1 LNHNV, CDR2 YYDKDF (reference sequence). CDR3 length: 17 amino acids. Trimming left V 0 bases short and J 2 bases short, with 17 bases between. Here the CDR3 DNA reads TGTGCCACCAGCAGAGATCGAGGATTCCCCCAAGCCTACGAGCAGTACTTC. Translation: CATSRDRGFPQAYEQYF.

The V and J genes are TRBV29-1 and TRBJ2-1, with 7 bases identical to TRBD2. CDR3 length: 13 residues. V shed 8 bases and J 8 bases; nucleotides not matched to a gene: 12. Germline loops: CDR1 SQVTM, CDR2 ANQGSEA. The CDR3 loop is CSPSPLGGYEQFF. In DNA form, the CDR3 reads TGCAGCCCGTCTCCTCTCGGGGGGTATGAGCAGTTCTTC.

The chain links TRBV9 to TRBJ2-7, with 12 bases that match TRBD1. V lost 0 bases to trimming and J lost 5 bases; unmatched junction nucleotides: 3. From germline, CDR1 is SGDLS and CDR2 YYNGEE. This CDR3 contains 15 residues. This CDR3 is CASSVVGTGGDEQYF. CDR3 in DNA: TGTGCCAGCAGCGTAGTGGGGACAGGGGGCGACGAGCAGTACTTC. The full variable domain, rest sourced from reference TRBV9 and TRBJ2-7, is DSGVTQTPKHLITATGQRVTLRCSPRSGDLSVYWYQQSLDQGLQFLIQYYNGEERAKGNILERFSAQQFPDLHSELNLSSLELGDSALYFCASSVVGTGGDEQYFGPGTRLTVT.

The chain couples TRBV9 to TRBJ2-7, with 7 bases aligning to TRBD2. This CDR3 has 14 amino acids. Losses at the gene ends were 3 bases for V and 6 bases for J; bases not matched to a gene: 9. Germline V lookup: CDR1 SGDLS, CDR2 YYNGEE. Written as DNA, the CDR3 is TGTGCCAGCAGCGCGGGGGAGGGCCGAGGCGAGCAGTACTTC. It specifies CASSAGEGRGEQYF.

The gene calls are TRBV18 and TRBJ1-1, with 9 positions matching TRBD1. The germline V gene encodes CDR1 KGHSH and CDR2 LQKENI. This CDR3 is 13 amino acids long. The V gene end was trimmed by 6 bases and the J gene end by 3 bases; junction bases not matched to a gene: 2. The chain's CDR3 is CASSRDRDTEAFF. The DNA of the CDR3 is TGTGCCAGCTCTAGGGACAGGGACACTGAAGCTTTCTTT. Full variable domain (rest looked up from reference TRBV18 and TRBJ1-1): NAGVMQNPRHLVRRRGQEARLRCSPMKGHSHVYWYRQLPEEGLKFMVYLQKENIIDESGMPKERFSAEFPKEGPSILRIQQVVRGDSAAYFCASSRDRDTEAFFGQGTRLTVV.

This chain uses TRBV5-6 with TRBJ2-7; 7 bases align to TRBD2. This CDR3 contains 15 residues. Germline-derived CDR1 and CDR2 are SGHDT and YYEEEE. V dropped 1 base and J dropped 2; count of bases not matched to a gene: 6. The CDR3 spells CASSLFSRETYEQYF. Here the CDR3 DNA reads TGTGCCAGCAGCTTGTTCTCGCGGGAGACCTACGAGCAGTACTTC.

This chain joins TRBV12-5 and TRBJ2-5, with TRBD1 identical over 10 bases. After removal of 6 bases from V and 3 bases from J, the junction contained 4 bases not matched to a gene. CDR3 length: 14 amino acids. CDR1 LGHNT and CDR2 FRNRAP come from the germline V gene. CDR3 bases: TGTGCTAGTGGGCCCGGGACAGGGGAAGAGACCCAGTACTTC. Amino acid sequence: CASGPGTGEETQYF.

J is TRBJ2-4 and V is TRBV19; TRBD1 matches 7 bases. The CDR3 extends over 14 amino acids. Germline V gene data show CDR1 as LNHDA and CDR2 as SQIVND (reference sequence). With V trimmed by 6 bases and J by 3 bases, 5 bases remained unmatched. In DNA, the CDR3 is TGTGCCAGTAGCAAAACAGGGGACAAAAACATTCAGTACTTC. Its protein product is CASSKTGDKNIQYF.

This chain links TRBV6-5 with TRBJ1-5, with TRBD1 matching 7 bases. Trimming cost V 6 bases and J 1 base; bases outside gene matches: 6. Germline V gene data show CDR1 as MNHEY and CDR2 as SVGAGI. This CDR3 region has 15 residues. The CDR3 here is CASSRQGGSNQPQHF. The CDR3 nucleotides are TGTGCCAGCAGCCGACAGGGAGGAAGCAATCAGCCCCAGCATTTT.

The chain employs TRBV2 and TRBJ1-5, with 10 bases lining up with TRBD1. Germline V gene sequence: CDR1 SNHLY, CDR2 FYNNEI. V dropped 6 bases and J dropped 10; count of bases not matched to a gene: 9. The CDR3 is 14 amino acids. DNA for the CDR3: TGTGCCAGCAGCTTGAGGGACAGGGGCGGTCCCCAGCATTTT. Amino acid sequence: CASSLRDRGGPQHF. Drawing the rest from reference TRBV2 and TRBJ1-5, the complete variable domain is EPEVTQTPSHQVTQMGQEVILRCVPISNHLYFYWYRQILGQKVEFLVSFYNNEISEKSEIFDDQFSVERPDGSNFTLKIRSTKLEDSAMYFCASSLRDRGGPQHFGDGTRLSIL.